The present T cell receptor beta chain was sequenced within a study of blood T cell repertoires in COVID-19. Study-wide context: The origin of the acute and convalescent COVID-19 samples was the United States, Italy and Spain. The cDNA or gDNA used as material had been derived from T cells, B-cell-depleted T cells, or PBMCs.

This CDR3 has 14 amino acids. Germline CDR1 SNHLY, CDR2 FYNNEI. The V gene end was trimmed by 10 bases and the J gene end by 5 bases; junction bases not matched to a gene: 13. Clones were read by immunoSEQ multiplex PCR, and TCRdb kept only the in-frame ones, dropping some. The table has more than 40,000 clones, 70% to 90% seen once. The chain uses TRBV2 and TRBJ1-2, with 7 bases identical to TRBD1. The sequence was obtained from a man aged 60 to 69 with acute or convalescent COVID-19. Sequencing was done on a sample of peripheral blood. Here the CDR3 reads CAKKGGNPVYGYTF. The CDR3 bases are TGTGCCAAGAAAGGGGGCAACCCTGTGTATGGCTACACCTTC.